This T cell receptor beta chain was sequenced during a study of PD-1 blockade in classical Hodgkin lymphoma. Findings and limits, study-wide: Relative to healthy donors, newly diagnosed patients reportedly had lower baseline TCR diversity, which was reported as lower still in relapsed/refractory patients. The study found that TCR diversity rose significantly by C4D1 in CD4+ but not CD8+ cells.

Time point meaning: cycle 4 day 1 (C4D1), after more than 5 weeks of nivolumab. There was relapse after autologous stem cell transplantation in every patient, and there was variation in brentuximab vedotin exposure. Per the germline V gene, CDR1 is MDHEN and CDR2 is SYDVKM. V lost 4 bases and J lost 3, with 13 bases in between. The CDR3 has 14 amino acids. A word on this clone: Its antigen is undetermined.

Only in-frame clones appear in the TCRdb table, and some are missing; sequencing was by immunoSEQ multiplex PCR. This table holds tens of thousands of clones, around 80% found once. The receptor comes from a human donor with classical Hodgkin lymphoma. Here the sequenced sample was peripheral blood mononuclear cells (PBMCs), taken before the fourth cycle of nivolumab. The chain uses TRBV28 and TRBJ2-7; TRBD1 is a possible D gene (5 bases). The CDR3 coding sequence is TGTGCCAGCAGTTCCCAAGGGGTCAACTACGAGCAGTACTTC. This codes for CASSSQGVNYEQYF.